This T cell receptor (beta chain) was sequenced in a study of response to subunit inactivated influenza vaccine. Findings and limits, study-wide: That few new T cells are recruited by each seasonal influenza vaccination was the authors' suggestion.

TCRdb re-analysed the RT-PCR reads in MiXCR, keeping a single row per CDR3 protein. Counted here are some 480,000 distinct CDR3 sequences, 11% occurring once; the ten biggest clones make up more than 10%. This clonotype was seen a few times. Its target is unknown. CDR1 and CDR2 (germline): LGHDT, YNNKEL (reference sequence). The CDR3 has 15 amino acids. The V gene lost 8 bases and the J gene lost 2 bases, with 17 bases spanning the gap. The material sequenced was PBMCs from blood, taken roughly 46 days after vaccination. The clonotype comes from a man aged 45-60 years who received an inactivated influenza vaccine. V is TRBV3-1 and J is TRBJ2-3; D might be TRBD1 (6 bases). The CDR3 loop is CASGKQGWDTDTQYF. In DNA form, the CDR3 reads TGTGCCAGCGGTAAACAGGGATGGGACACAGATACGCAGTATTTT.